This T cell receptor beta chain was identified during a study of blood T cell repertoires in COVID-19. In this sample, this clone turned up once. The CDR3 is 15 amino acids. V lost 5 bases and J lost 5, with 15 bases in between. Germline loops: CDR1 SGHDN, CDR2 FVKESK. The assay was immunoSEQ multiplex PCR, and TCRdb's table has in-frame clones only and misses some. This repertoire shows about 34,000 clones, approximately 83% found once; its top ten account for 17%. This sequence joins TRBV14 and TRBJ2-2, with D possibly TRBD2 on 6 matching bases. This receptor was identified in a woman aged 55 to 70 with active COVID-19. The sequencing sample was made of peripheral blood. CDR3 residues: CASSSRGIRTGELFF. CDR3 sequence (DNA): TGTGCCAGCAGCTCCCGGGGGATAAGGACCGGGGAGCTGTTTTTT.